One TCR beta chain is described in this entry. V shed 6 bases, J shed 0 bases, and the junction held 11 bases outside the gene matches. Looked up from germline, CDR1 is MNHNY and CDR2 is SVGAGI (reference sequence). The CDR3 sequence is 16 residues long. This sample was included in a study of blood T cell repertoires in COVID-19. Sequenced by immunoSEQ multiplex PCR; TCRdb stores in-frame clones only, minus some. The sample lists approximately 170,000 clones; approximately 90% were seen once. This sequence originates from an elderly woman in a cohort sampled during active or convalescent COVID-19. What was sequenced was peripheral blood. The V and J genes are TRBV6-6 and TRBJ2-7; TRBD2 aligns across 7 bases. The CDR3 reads CASSRSLAGFSYEQYF. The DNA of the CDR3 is TGTGCCAGCAGCCGATCCTTAGCGGGTTTCTCCTACGAGCAGTACTTC.